This T cell receptor (beta chain) was recovered during a study of post-analysis software for immune sequencing data. On the study more broadly: Several disease courses (relapsing-remitting, secondary progressive and progressive-relapsing) of multiple sclerosis were included.

TCR beta cDNA libraries had unique molecular identifiers. The yield from about 1 to 10 million T cells was roughly 500,000 cDNA molecules in total. TCRdb independently ran MiXCR on the PCR reads; one entry per CDR3 protein. This table has about 820,000 distinct CDR3 sequences, around 53% appearing once. Notes on this clonotype: Its antigen remains unidentified.

The V end was cut by 5 bases, the J end by 10 bases, with 25 bases between. The CDR3 length is 16 residues. Germline CDR1 SGHRS, CDR2 YFSETQ. Study-wide findings and caveats: Multiple sclerosis patients showed significantly lower normalized Chao1 diversity than controls did. Samples made in the same batch grouped tightly together by F measure. The five TRBV segments detected at higher frequency in patients than in controls included TRBV5-6, TRBV5-1 and TRBV20-1.

This clonotype was obtained from a girl aged 10-17 years with multiple sclerosis. The V and J genes are TRBV5-1 and TRBJ2-1; a possible D gene is TRBD1 (6 bases). Sequencing was done on a sample of blood. The CDR3 protein is CASRDMLGDTGHEQFF. CDR3 nucleotides: TGCGCCAGCAGGGACATGTTGGGGGACACGGGCCACGAGCAGTTCTTC. The full variable domain, its missing parts supplied by reference TRBV5-1 and TRBJ2-1, is KAGVTQTPRYLIKTRGQQVTLSCSPISGHRSVSWYQQTPGQGLQFLFEYFSETQRNKGNFPGRFSGRQFSNSRSEMNVSTLELGDSALYLCASRDMLGDTGHEQFFGPGTRLTVL.